This TCR beta chain was observed in a study of cytotoxic CD8 clonotypes in ibrutinib-treated CLL. With cryopreserved PBMCs as the source, around 1.9 micrograms of genomic DNA went to TCR beta libraries. The method was immunoSEQ multiplex PCR; TCRdb's version includes in-frame clones alone and lacks a portion of them. Of fewer than 85,000 clones in the sample, roughly 77% are singletons; the top ten hold around 4.8%. There are 16 residues in the CDR3. V was clipped by 4 bases and J by 4 bases, with 17 bases between them. Germline V CDR1 and CDR2: SEHNR, FQNEAQ (reference sequence). This chain uses TRBV7-9 with TRBJ2-1; D perhaps matches TRBD1 (7 bases). This sequence was found in a human donor with chronic lymphocytic leukemia. The sample in question was PBMCs, obtained after 12 months of ibrutinib treatment. The CDR3: CASSSWDSGGYNEQFF. The CDR3, as DNA: TGTGCCAGCAGCTCCTGGGACAGTGGGGGGTACAATGAGCAGTTCTTC.